This T cell receptor beta chain comes out of a study of T cells in women clearing cervical HPV infection. On the study more broadly: Blood came at first lesion visit for cases, post-clearance for controls. HLA type stays a possible confounder, typing being limited. Study results and limitations: Cases and controls were distinguished at AUC roughly 0.86 by richness and V genes. Effector/memory and HPV-specific T cells were not isolated, and association timing is unknown.

The CDR3 covers 14 residues. V lost 4 bases, J lost 4 bases, and 11 bases lay in between. Germline V lookup: CDR1 SEHNR, CDR2 FQNEAQ (reference sequence). Libraries were prepared by immunoSEQ multiplex PCR; TCRdb keeps only in-frame clonotypes and omits some of them. The sample shows tens of thousands of clones, and approximately 3% sits with its ten largest clones. Note on this clone: As yet, its antigen is unknown. The observed sequence ends 3 residues before the CDR3 terminus, with the missing tail filled in from the germline J gene.

V is TRBV7-9 and J is TRBJ2-1, with D possibly matching TRBD2 (5 bases). The receptor was derived from a woman aged 18 to 75 with a cervical HPV16 infection that either progressed to CIN3+ or cleared (not recorded which). Sequenced input: blood buffy coat. CDR3 DNA, as far as it was read: TGTGCCAGCAGCTCCCTCTCGGGGTACAATGAG. Its translation: CASSSLSGYNE. The CDR3, in full, reads CASSSLSGYNEQFF.